This T cell receptor beta chain was obtained from a study of memory CD4+ T cells and cytomegalovirus serostatus. Study-wide background: Donors were healthy Belgian adults, under 10 CMV seropositive and 24 seronegative. General study results and limits: Of 150 to 200 reported CMV TCRbeta sequences, under 70 were found in memory CD4+ repertoires.

As for this clone: Its target is not known.

Authors' processing steps: Out-of-frame sequences were removed, leaving 2,204,828 distinct TCRbeta sequences. Assay used: immunoSEQ multiplex PCR; TCRdb lists only in-frame clones, some missing. The V and J calls and the clone size are those of that table, but D and trimming were determined from the DNA. The table lists tens of thousands of clones, about 76% of them singletons. The sort gate was single viable CD3+CD4+CD8-CD45RO+ cells for memory CD4+ T cells. V shed 4 bases and J shed 8 bases, with 11 bases lying between them. This CDR3 spans 13 amino acids. The germline V gene has CDR1 SGHAT and CDR2 FQNNGV.

The sample was memory CD4+ T cells from blood. This TCR was sampled from an adult in good health and CMV-seropositive. The rearrangement links TRBV11-2 to TRBJ2-2; D gene uncertain. CDR3 loop: CASSWTVPGELFF. Written as DNA, the CDR3 is TGTGCCAGCAGCTGGACCGTTCCGGGGGAGCTGTTTTTT.